This passage covers 32 T cell receptor beta chains from one sample sequenced in a study of blood T cells in healthy people across ages. Using a J-beta primer mix together with a sample-barcoded 5' primer, a second PCR was run for about 6 to 12 cycles. TCRdb fed the 5' RACE reads into MiXCR, producing one record per CDR3 protein. The sample holds hundreds of thousands of distinct CDR3 sequences; approximately 60% are singletons and the top ten take roughly 24%. Sequenced material: blood. The receptor source for this set is a man aged 40-55 years in good health.

The rearrangement links TRBV7-2 to TRBJ2-3; 10 bases match TRBD2. CDR3 length: 15 residues. The germline CDR1 and CDR2 sequences are SGHTA and FQGNSA. J gave up 5 bases and V 2 bases, and 4 bases lay outside the gene matches. CDR3 DNA: TGTGCCAGCAGCTTAACTAGCGGGATCGTAGATACGCAGTATTTT. This encodes CASSLTSGIVDTQYF. Using reference TRBV7-2 and TRBJ2-3 for the parts outside the CDR3, the full variable domain is GAGVSQSPSNKVTEKGKDVELRCDPISGHTALYWYRQSLGQGLEFLIYFQGNSAPDKSGLPSDRFSAERTGGSVSTLTIQRTQQEDSAVYLCASSLTSGIVDTQYFGPGTRLTVL.

The V gene is TRBV4-3, the J gene TRBJ2-5, with TRBD1 matching 7 bases. V dropped 4 bases and J dropped 11; count of bases not matched to a gene: 16. There are 15 residues in the CDR3. Germline loops: CDR1 LGHNA, CDR2 YSLEER. DNA for the CDR3: TGCGCCAGCAGCCTCGGGACAGATCAAGGCAATGAGCAGTACTTC. It encodes CASSLGTDQGNEQYF.

The V gene is TRBV7-9, the J gene TRBJ2-1, with D tentatively TRBD1 or TRBD2 (5 bases each). The CDR3 runs 15 residues. Trimming stripped 5 bases from V and 6 bases from J, with 17 bases between. Per the germline V gene, CDR1 is SEHNR and CDR2 is FQNEAQ (reference sequence). Written as DNA, the CDR3 is TGTGCCAGCAGCGCCCTCCCGGGACGGACCAATGAGCAGTTCTTC. This codes for CASSALPGRTNEQFF.

The V gene is TRBV5-5, the J gene TRBJ2-7, with 8 bases fitting TRBD1. The germline V gene has CDR1 SGHKS and CDR2 YYEKEE (reference sequence). With 2 bases clipped from V and 7 bases from J, the junction kept 11 bases outside the gene matches. CDR3 length equals 15 residues. The CDR3 region has the DNA TGTGCCAGCAGCTTTCGCCCGGACAGGGCCAATGAGCAGTACTTC. Amino acids: CASSFRPDRANEQYF. Filled out from reference TRBV5-5 and TRBJ2-7, the complete variable domain reads DAGVTQSPTHLIKTRGQQVTLRCSPISGHKSVSWYQQVLGQGPQFIFQYYEKEERGRGNFPDRFSARQFPNYSSELNVNALLLGDSALYLCASSFRPDRANEQYFGPGTRLTVT.

The chain is built from TRBV10-3 and TRBJ2-5, with TRBD1 matching over 9 bases. V shed 7 bases, J shed 5 bases, and the junction held 8 bases outside the gene matches. The germline V gene encodes CDR1 ENHRY and CDR2 SYGVKD. This CDR3 has 14 residues. This CDR3 reads CAIKRQGETETQYF. DNA of the CDR3: TGTGCCATCAAAAGACAGGGGGAGACGGAGACCCAGTACTTC.

The V gene is TRBV29-1, the J gene TRBJ1-4; no clear D gene. The germline gives CDR1 SQVTM, CDR2 ANQGSEA. The CDR3 loop spans 11 amino acids. Trimming stripped 6 bases from V and 6 bases from J, with 8 bases between. The CDR3 nucleotides read TGCAGCGTAATAGGTCATGAAAAACTGTTTTTT. Its translation: CSVIGHEKLFF. Based on the CDR3 plus reference TRBV29-1 and TRBJ1-4, the full variable domain is SAVISQKPSRDICQRGTSLTIQCQVDSQVTMMFWYRQQPGQSLTLIATANQGSEATYESGFVIDKFPISRPNLTFSTLTVSNMSPEDSSIYLCSVIGHEKLFFGSGTQLSVL.

V is TRBV20-1 and J is TRBJ2-5, with TRBD2 matching over 9 bases. The CDR3 runs 15 residues. J was trimmed by 0 bases and V by 6 bases; bases with no gene match: 8. Germline V CDR1 and CDR2: DFQATT, SNEGSKA (reference sequence). The chain's CDR3 is CSAGASGEYQETQYF. CDR3 bases: TGCAGTGCCGGTGCTAGCGGGGAGTACCAAGAGACCCAGTACTTC.

This clonotype was counted between two and nine times. The chain uses TRBV7-2 and TRBJ2-3; 8 bases are shared with TRBD2. V trimming: 2 bases; J trimming: 2 bases; junction bases outside the gene matches: 3. This CDR3 is built from 15 residues. Germline-derived CDR1 and CDR2 are SGHTA and FQGNSA. For the CDR3, the DNA is TGTGCCAGCAGCTTATCGGGGGGGCCCACAGATACGCAGTATTTT. It is translated as CASSLSGGPTDTQYF.

About this clonotype itself: The germline gene is not matched at one end of the junction; a read error may be the cause. This rearrangement joins TRBV5-1 to TRBJ2-7; TRBD1 agrees at 7 bases. Germline-derived CDR1 and CDR2 are SGHRS and YFSETQ. The CDR3 runs 15 residues. The DNA of the CDR3 is TGCGTCAGCAGCTTGGAAACAGGGGCGTCCTACGAGCAGTACTTC. As protein: CVSSLETGASYEQYF.

This clonotype was recorded many times. V usage is TRBV6-5 and J usage is TRBJ2-3; TRBD1 agrees at 7 bases. This CDR3 contains 14 residues. The germline CDR1 and CDR2 sequences are MNHEY and SVGAGI. J lost 7 bases, V lost 6 bases, and 10 bases had no gene match. Here the CDR3 reads CASRSEGARHTQYF. DNA for the CDR3: TGTGCCAGCAGGTCTGAGGGGGCCAGGCATACGCAGTATTTT.

V usage is TRBV7-9 and J usage is TRBJ1-2; possible D gene TRBD1, 5 bases. This CDR3 is built from 11 residues. V was pared by 8 bases and J by 4 bases, with 8 bases between. Germline CDR1 SEHNR, CDR2 FQNEAQ (reference sequence). The CDR3 is CASRGVYGYTF. CDR3 DNA sequence: TGTGCCAGCCGGGGGGTCTATGGCTACACCTTC.

The chain is built from TRBV2 and TRBJ2-2; 7 bases map to TRBD1. Germline CDR1 is SNHLY and CDR2 is FYNNEI. Losses at the gene ends were 10 bases for V and 5 bases for J; bases not matched to a gene: 7. CDR3 length equals 13 residues. CDR3 protein: CANHRGLTGELFF. CDR3 DNA: TGTGCCAACCACAGGGGTCTAACCGGGGAGCTGTTTTTT.

The chain employs TRBV20-1 and TRBJ1-5; no reliable D call. The CDR3 sequence is 15 residues long. Trimming stripped 2 bases from V and 2 bases from J, with 13 bases between. CDR1 and CDR2 (germline): DFQATT, SNEGSKA (reference sequence). DNA of the CDR3: TGCAGTGCTAGAAGGCGCAGTCTGGGCAATCAGCCCCAGCATTTT. Residues: CSARRRSLGNQPQHF.

This rearrangement joins TRBV29-1 to TRBJ2-7; perhaps TRBD2 as D (5 bases). Per the germline V gene, CDR1 is SQVTM and CDR2 is ANQGSEA. The CDR3 is 14 amino acids. The V end lost 2 bases, the J end lost 7 bases, and 18 bases lay between the germline ends. CDR3 DNA: TGCAGCGTTGAATCCCCTACTTCCCCGGGGGAGCAGTACTTC. Its protein is CSVESPTSPGEQYF.

The J gene is TRBJ2-7, the V gene TRBV20-1, with TRBD1 matching over 9 bases. Germline V gives CDR1 DFQATT, CDR2 SNEGSKA (reference sequence). This CDR3 has 16 residues. V dropped 5 bases and J dropped 2; count of bases not matched to a gene: 13. CDR3 amino acids: CSADAMVDRGTYEQYF. As DNA, the CDR3 is TGCAGTGCTGACGCTATGGTTGACAGGGGGACCTACGAGCAGTACTTC.

The CDR3 region is CATSSYKSASEQYF. For the CDR3, the DNA is TGTGCCACCAGCAGCTACAAATCCGCAAGCGAGCAGTACTTC. The V and J genes are TRBV15 and TRBJ2-7; D not resolved. The CDR3 has 14 amino acids. Germline assignment: CDR1 LNHNV and CDR2 YYDKDF (reference sequence). V was shortened by 3 bases and J by 6 bases, with 15 bases between the two germline ends.

V is TRBV20-1 and J is TRBJ2-1, with TRBD2 identical over 11 bases. Matching the DNA end better, TRBJ2-7 makes the J call doubtful. The germline CDR1 and CDR2 sequences are DFQATT and SNEGSKA (reference sequence). The CDR3 consists of 15 residues. In nucleotides, the CDR3 is TGCAGTGCTAGTCCTGGGACTAGCGGCTACAATGAGCAGTACTTC. It translates to CSASPGTSGYNEQYF.

V usage is TRBV9 and J usage is TRBJ2-7; D perhaps matches TRBD1 (6 bases). With the DNA end fitting TRBJ2-5 better, the J assignment may be wrong. The germline V gene has CDR1 SGDLS and CDR2 YYNGEE. The length of the CDR3 is 14 residues. The CDR3 DNA reads TGTGCCAGCAGCTTATTAGACAGGTTTGAGACCCAGTACTTC. Encoded protein: CASSLLDRFETQYF.

V gene TRBV27 combines with J gene TRBJ1-2; D remains unclear. V was trimmed by 2 bases and J by 1 base, leaving 14 bases between them. Germline CDR1 is MNHEY and CDR2 is SMNVEV (reference sequence). This CDR3 is built from 16 residues. The CDR3 protein is CASSLKAAGYNYGYTF. In DNA form, the CDR3 reads TGTGCCAGCAGTTTAAAGGCAGCGGGATATAACTATGGCTACACCTTC.

This clonotype was detected ten times or more. The rearrangement links TRBV24-1 to TRBJ2-3; D may be TRBD2 (6 bases). There are 19 residues in the CDR3. V was cut by 2 bases and J by 6 bases, with 26 bases left in between. CDR1 is KGHDR and CDR2 is SFDVKD in the germline V gene. The CDR3 DNA is TGTGCCACCAGTGATTCAAATCCGCGGGACGGGTTTTTGATTGATACGCAGTATTTT. Protein: CATSDSNPRDGFLIDTQYF.

This clonotype was detected only a few times. The genes are TRBV29-1 and TRBJ2-1; tentative D call: TRBD2 (5 bases). The V end lost 7 bases, the J end lost 5 bases, and 12 bases lay between the germline ends. The CDR3 length is 12 residues. CDR1 is SQVTM, CDR2 ANQGSEA, per germline. DNA for the CDR3: TGCAGCGCCGACTTTAGCGACAATGAGCAGTTCTTC. Residues: CSADFSDNEQFF.

The rearrangement joins TRBV2 to TRBJ2-7; tentative D call: TRBD1 (5 bases). The CDR3 consists of 15 residues. Germline loops: CDR1 SNHLY, CDR2 FYNNEI. V shed 6 bases and J shed 6 bases, with 21 bases lying between them. This CDR3 reads CASSPTRNTGSEQYF. The CDR3 DNA follows: TGTGCCAGCAGCCCCACCCGCAACACAGGTTCCGAGCAGTACTTC.

V is TRBV28 and J is TRBJ2-3; 9 bases are shared with TRBD2. The CDR3 totals 15 residues. Per germline, CDR1 MDHEN and CDR2 SYDVKM. After removal of 4 bases from V and 4 bases from J, the junction contained 6 bases not matched to a gene. The CDR3 DNA sequence: TGTGCCAGCAGTTCCGGGACTAGCATGGCAGATACGCAGTATTTT. This translates into CASSSGTSMADTQYF.

The rearrangement joins TRBV29-1 to TRBJ2-3; D is possibly TRBD1 (6 bases). Trimming left V 8 bases short and J 0 bases short, with 12 bases between. CDR1 SQVTM and CDR2 ANQGSEA come from the germline V gene. The CDR3 consists of 13 residues. CDR3 in amino acids: CSSRQGSTDTQYF. In DNA, the CDR3 is TGCAGCTCCCGCCAGGGGAGCACAGATACGCAGTATTTT.

The rearrangement links TRBV5-1 to TRBJ2-6; TRBD1 is a possible D gene (6 bases). Germline values: CDR1 SGHRS, CDR2 YFSETQ. This CDR3 contains 18 residues. Trimming pared 4 bases from V and 0 bases from J, leaving 17 bases between. In nucleotides, the CDR3 is TGCGCCAGCAGCCGAGCCTCCAGGGGAACCTCTGGGGCCAACGTCCTGACTTTC. This sequence encodes CASSRASRGTSGANVLTF.

In its sample, this clonotype was seen a few times. The chain has TRBV4-1 and TRBJ2-3; no clear D. V was trimmed by 11 bases and J by 2 bases, leaving 17 bases between them. There are 14 residues in the CDR3. CDR1 MGHRA and CDR2 YSYEKL come from the germline V gene. In nucleotides, the CDR3 is TGCGCCCATTCCCGCACAGCTATCACAGATACGCAGTATTTT. As protein: CAHSRTAITDTQYF.

This clonotype was seen a handful of times. The J gene is TRBJ2-6, the V gene TRBV20-1; D not resolved. Germline CDR1 DFQATT, CDR2 SNEGSKA (reference sequence). This CDR3 has 14 residues. The CDR3 sequence: CSAPLRLEANVLTF. The CDR3 bases are TGCAGCGCTCCCCTCCGTTTAGAGGCCAACGTCCTGACTTTC.

About this clonotype: One end of the junction does not line up with germline, which may come from a read error. The chain has TRBV10-3 and TRBJ1-2; TRBD1 is a possible D gene (5 bases). This CDR3 spans 18 amino acids. From germline, CDR1 is ENHRY and CDR2 SYGVKD. CDR3 in amino acids: CAVSEDPLDKGTFYGYTF. The CDR3 DNA is TGTGCCGTCAGTGAGGACCCCCTCGACAAGGGGACCTTCTATGGCTACACCTTC.

The J gene is TRBJ2-5, the V gene TRBV3-1, with D perhaps TRBD2 (6 bases). The DNA end is more similar to TRBJ2-7, so the J call may be wrong. The germline V gene has CDR1 LGHDT and CDR2 YNNKEL (reference sequence). The CDR3 is 18 residues long. CDR3 coding DNA: TGTGCCAGCAGCCAAGGACCCCCGTCGGGGGTGAGAAGCGACGAGCAGTACTTC. Translation: CASSQGPPSGVRSDEQYF.

This clonotype was observed a few times. The chain has TRBV4-2 and TRBJ2-3; D gene uncertain. Germline loops: CDR1 LGHNA, CDR2 YNFKEQ. The CDR3 spans 14 residues. The V gene lost 4 bases and the J gene lost 5 bases, with 13 bases spanning the gap. The CDR3 loop is CASSPAGELDTQYF. In DNA, the CDR3 is TGTGCCAGCAGCCCGGCTGGAGAGCTAGATACGCAGTATTTT.

The rearrangement links TRBV12-3 or TRBV12-4 to TRBJ2-2, with TRBD2 matching over 7 bases. The CDR3 contains 17 residues. The V segment lost 5 bases and the J segment 0 bases; nucleotides outside the gene matches: 9. The CDR3 DNA reads as TGTGCCAGCAGTCTGGAGGGAGGGCTCGCGAACACCGGGGAGCTGTTTTTT. Amino acids: CASSLEGGLANTGELFF.

This chain uses TRBV2 with TRBJ1-1, with D unresolved. CDR1 is SNHLY, CDR2 FYNNEI, per germline. The CDR3 has 15 residues. V lost 2 bases and J lost 7, with 17 bases in between. The CDR3 DNA is TGTGCCAGCAGTGAAAACAGTCTCATTATGGTTGAAGCTTTCTTT. The encoded protein is CASSENSLIMVEAFF. Filled out from reference TRBV2 and TRBJ1-1, the complete variable domain reads EPEVTQTPSHQVTQMGQEVILRCVPISNHLYFYWYRQILGQKVEFLVSFYNNEISEKSEIFDDQFSVERPDGSNFTLKIRSTKLEDSAMYFCASSENSLIMVEAFFGQGTRLTVV.